The source of this T cell receptor beta chain is a study of cytomegalovirus exposure and HLA in healthy donors (TCRdb year 2017). Concerning the study at large: An earlier analysis of some 620 of the donors reported over 250 Gb of sequence data and 95 million to 130 million unique TCR beta sequences obtained from roughly 170 million T cells. An early release covering roughly 640 HLA-typed donors comprised about 300 gigabases of sequencing data and about 90 million unique TCR sequences. Of the roughly 400 genotyped donors, approximately 83% fell in the genetic ancestry cluster associated with self-reported Caucasian donors. The study aimed to test whether signatures of past pathogen exposure could be identified by cataloging public T cell receptors. The study profiled the T cell repertoires of more than 500 subjects by immunosequencing and related them to cytomegalovirus serostatus. Along with the approximately 700-subject first cohort, a separate validation cohort of over 90 different subjects was used. To predict cytomegalovirus infection status, the study brought together high-throughput TCR immunosequencing, statistical association of individual TCRs with disease status, and machine learning. To study patterns of TCR occurrence, a later analysis re-analyzed previously published TCR beta repertoires from around 670 donors and added high-resolution HLA genotyping. Rather than drawing on any new phenotypic data, the later analysis identified candidate immune exposures from TCR beta sequences and the way those sequences occurred across donors. An earlier analysis of 500 to 750 of the donors applied high-throughput TCR beta sequencing to assess whether each TCR beta V gene segment acted as functional or pseudogenic. Alongside the repertoire data, information on donor age, sex, ethnicity and CMV serostatus was compiled. Genome-wide SNP genotypes for about three fifths of the roughly 670 donors were used in a later genetic analysis, which treated that subset as a discovery cohort. Every discovery cohort repertoire had been produced on one sequencing platform. Both class I and class II loci were covered by HLA typing, at four-digit resolution. The number of typed donors differed by locus: about 620-630 for A, B, C, DRB1 and DQB1; 500 to 550 for DQA1; over 600 for DPA1; and about 450 for DPB1. About 5 DR-DQ haplotypes were handled as single units for association and clustering, since linkage in the cohort was strong. Across 300 to 400 genotyped donors of the cohort, an average of about 220,000 unique TCR beta nucleotide sequences per donor were sequenced, and approximately 17% of those sequences were non-productive. Study-wide conclusions, independent of this receptor: The classifier was reported to diagnose cytomegalovirus status with high specificity and sensitivity in both the original cohort and the validation cohort. In a later genetic analysis, fewer N-insertions in productive TCRs were reported among donors in an Asian-associated ancestry cluster than the roughly 670-donor mean. A later analysis found that most CMV-associated TCR beta chains appeared HLA-restricted, with HLA associations seemingly driven largely by CMV exposure. A later analysis found that TCR association rates varied across HLA loci, with DRB1 alleles showing the most associated TCRs and HLA-C alleles the fewest. Immune exposure information for the cohort was limited to CMV serostatus. Some IMGT-functional V segments, including TRBV6-2 and TRBV6-3, could not be told apart with the 87-base-pair reads, so those segments were excluded. A cluster of highly shared sequence variants was judged likely to be a technical artifact of the sequencing pipeline. A later analysis found that HLA-associated TCR beta chains were more clonally expanded and had lower generation probabilities than equally common non-associated chains. Correlated functional status among segregating V segments might reflect linkage disequilibrium, but an unknown experimental factor could not be ruled out. Because counts were too low, 15 to 20 rarely observed V segments, including chromosome 9 orphons, were excluded from the earlier analysis of under 650 of the donors. A further reported finding was that TCR beta sequences accurately predicted the HLA-A and HLA-B alleles for most subjects in the first cohort. In this cohort, only TCR beta chains were sequenced, and detectable features were limited by the absence of alpha or paired-chain data. Strong co-occurrence of HLA alleles, especially DR and DQ, made assigning TCR associations to individual alleles difficult. A later analysis associated 15,000 to 20,000 TCR beta sequences with specific HLA alleles at a false discovery rate of 0.05. The presence/absence analyses assumed that sequencing depth was roughly uniform across donors, and that assumption may not be true. While some public TCRs were present in many individuals, most TCR sequences turned up only very rarely across donors. In an earlier analysis of approximately 590 of the donors, most TCR beta V segments appeared in productive rearrangements about 90% or about 30% of the time, broadly matching IMGT annotations. In a later analysis, several top co-occurrence clusters were reported to appear linked to parvovirus B19, influenza, CMV and Epstein-Barr virus. The study listed 150 to 200 TCR beta chains as associated with cytomegalovirus. V-gene and J-gene trimming of TCR beta chains was associated with a missense DCLRE1C variant in a later genetic analysis, and the association was replicated in an independent cohort. The authors suggested that the approach could potentially be generalized to other disease states and immunological phenotypes. Because HLA typing was unavailable for some donors at each locus, only the typed subset was used in association tests. In vitro tests confirmed that three of the cytomegalovirus-associated TCR beta chains recognize cytomegalovirus antigens.

On this clone: Its antigen remains unidentified. No base qualities exist here, and no much larger clone lies one base off it.

The library was built by means of the immunoSEQ multiplex PCR assay. For the multiplex PCR, a mixture combining 60 forward primers for TCR Vbeta segments and 13 reverse primers for TCR Jbeta segments was used. Amplification of the CDR3 region of rearranged TCR beta genes was performed with a multiplex PCR assay on genomic DNA. Amplified TCR beta libraries were sequenced as 87-base-pair reads on the Illumina HiSeq System. The published analysis was carried out like this. A later analysis counted about 80 million unique TCR beta chains across the approximately 700 repertoires, and some 11 million of these chains were shared by at least two donors. To remove PCR and sequencing errors, raw reads were error-corrected and collapsed into unique sequences using a nearest-neighbor algorithm that merged closely related sequences. To assign V, D and J gene segments, CDR3 sequences were aligned to IMGT reference sequences. For a sequence to be retained, a match of at least six nucleotides was required to both a V gene segment and a J gene segment. Rearrangements were called productive when the CDR3 lacked stop codons and stayed in frame with V and J; all others were non-productive. Following IMGT convention, CDR3 was defined as the stretch from the second conserved V-encoded cysteine up to the conserved J-encoded phenylalanine. In an earlier analysis of more than 550 of the donors, sequences lacking an unambiguous match to a single V gene segment were excluded. An earlier analysis of just under 600 of the donors called V segments functional above 56.7% productive rearrangements and segregating when the between-donor standard deviation exceeded 5%. To diagnose cytomegalovirus status from the catalog of TCR beta chain sequences, a statistical classification framework was built. In a later analysis, TCR nucleotide sequences were compared against IMGT/GENE-DB human TR gene sequences so that V and J genes could be assigned. The TCRdist pipeline was used in a later analysis to assign CDR3 sequences and most-parsimonious VDJ recombination scenarios. In a later analysis, each TCR beta chain was defined by its CDR3 amino acid sequence together with its V-gene family, and reads without a unique V-gene family were excluded. A later analysis removed 550 to 700 highly shared, low-generation-probability nucleotide sequences to deal with suspected cross-contamination and a sequencing artifact. For each public chain, a later analysis derived a clonal expansion index from normalized ranks of inferred template counts within each repertoire. Generation probabilities in a later analysis came from a VDJ recombination model fitted to out-of-frame rearrangements, and those results were checked against IGoR. In a later analysis, TCR-TCR, TCR-HLA and TCR-CMV co-occurrence was scored with hypergeometric tests, and a repertoire-size bias correction was applied to TCR pairs. False discovery rates were estimated in a later analysis by permuting HLA or CMV assignments 20 times. In a later analysis, co-occurring TCRs were grouped using DBSCAN, and TCRdist sequence similarity was added for clustering within HLA-allele-positive subsets. Repertoires with fewer than 30,000 or more than 120,000 public chains, plus five repertoires with anomalous nucleotide sharing, were excluded from co-occurrence clustering. TCRdb took over this immuneACCESS table, retaining in-frame rearrangements with V and J assigned. Such tables are incomplete; in checked studies, under half of the missing clones stem from an unresolved V gene, and the remainder is unexplained. V and J calls and clone size are as listed in that table; D and trimming were resolved from the DNA. The sample data list about 120,000 clones, and 50% to 75% of these were observed just once. The top ten clonotypes cover 8% to 9% of the sample.

The germline V gene (reference sequence) specifies PRHDT as CDR1 and FYEKMQ as CDR2. The CDR3 covers 13 residues, taking in both the cysteine and the phenylalanine. Only the CDR3 DNA stays, 39 bases, in frame from base 1. From V the trimming removes 6 bases and from J it removes 1 base, while the gene matches leave 1 base of the junction unaccounted for. The cohort comprised hundreds of healthy bone marrow donors. All cohort members were sampled while nominally healthy, although unrecorded immune exposures were likely present. The donor tested CMV seropositive, placing the donor among the 310 or so seropositive members of the cohort. A peripheral blood sample was collected from each donor, and TCR beta sequencing was performed on peripheral blood mononuclear cells. The Qiagen DNeasy Blood Extraction Kit was used to extract genomic DNA from the blood cell samples.

This receptor was obtained from a middle-aged woman in good health and CMV-seropositive. Recombination linked TRBV13 to TRBJ1-1, with 8 middle bases fitting TRBD1. The sample was PBMCs. The nucleotides read TGTGCCAGCAGTGGACAGGGGAACACTGAAGCTTTCTTT. Its protein product is CASSGQGNTEAFF.